These T cell receptor beta chains were read from a single sample in a study of T cell repertoires in cytomegalovirus infection. A single record per CDR3 protein comes from TCRdb applying MiXCR to the reads. The sample contains under 350,000 distinct CDR3 sequences, 9.5% of which appear only once. The specimen was PBMCs. The receptors were gathered from a human donor in good health (CMV status not recorded). Some clones in this sample may be carry-over from other donors' samples. Each CDR3 is given with its conserved first and last residue. The D gene is left open where the match is weak. Clone size is not always given. Where it is, it says once, few, many or a class for expanded clones.

>TRBV6-1|many|-|TRBJ2-7|15
TGTGCCAGCAGTCTACAACAGGGTAGGAGCTACGAGCAGTACTTC
CASSLQQGRSYEQYF
>TRBV10-3|many|-|TRBJ2-6|16
TGTGCCATCAATCCGGGACCGCAAGCCGGGGCCAACGTCCTGACTTTC
CAINPGPQAGANVLTF
>TRBV7-9|many|TRBD1|TRBJ2-5|14
TGTGCCAGCAGCCCGGACAGGGTGTCGGAGACCCAGTACTTC
CASSPDRVSETQYF
>TRBV6-2/TRBV6-3|-|-|TRBJ2-1|13
TGTGCCAGCAGTTACTCGCTACGGAATGAGCAGTTCTTC
CASSYSLRNEQFF
>TRBV6-1|many|-|TRBJ2-1|13
TGTGCCAGCAGCGCCTATGGACAGTTGAGCCAGTTCTTC
CASSAYGQLSQFF
>TRBV4-2|many|-|TRBJ2-1|15
TGTGCCAGCAGCCAAGTTGACGGGACCTTCGATGAGCAGTTCTTC
CASSQVDGTFDEQFF
>TRBV23-1|-|-|TRBJ2-7|16
TGCGCCAGCAATAAGGGGCCAAGCCCCGCACTCTACGAGCAGTACTTC
CASNKGPSPALYEQYF
>TRBV11-2|few|-|TRBJ2-7|15
TGTGCCAGCAACAGTGTGAAAGGGACCACCTACGAGCAGTACTTC
CASNSVKGTTYEQYF
>TRBV7-2|many|TRBD1|TRBJ1-2|17
TGTGCCAGCAGCCCCCACTCCGGGACAGGGGGCGGCTATGGCTACACCTTC
CASSPHSGTGGGYGYTF
>TRBV7-2|many|-|TRBJ1-1|14
TGTGCCAGCAGCTTCAACCGAGGAAGGACACAGACCCTATTT
CASSFNRGRTQTLF
>TRBV7-8|many|TRBD1|TRBJ2-7|16
TGTGCCAGCATTACCTTCACCGGGACAGGGTCCTACGAGCAGTACTTC
CASITFTGTGSYEQYF
>TRBV6-4|-|TRBD1|TRBJ1-5|13
TGTGCCAGCAGTAGGGACAGGAATAGCCCCCAGCATTTT
CASSRDRNSPQHF
>TRBV6-1|few|-|TRBJ2-1|16
TGTGCCAGCAGTGAGGGGGACTCTCCGAGGGGCAATGAGCAGTTCTTC
CASSEGDSPRGNEQFF
>TRBV25-1|many|TRBD2|TRBJ2-1|17
TGTGCCAGCAGTGAGCCCTTATCCGGACTAGCGGGAGGCCCATTGTTCTTC
CASSEPLSGLAGGPLFF
>TRBV20-1|few|-|TRBJ2-1|11
TGCAGTCCAGGGTTTCGGAATGAGCAGTTCTTC
CSPGFRNEQFF
>TRBV20-1|many|-|TRBJ1-1|12
TGCAGATCCGGAGAGTTCAACACTGAAGCTTTCTTT
CRSGEFNTEAFF
>TRBV7-2|many|-|TRBJ2-1|16
TGTGCCAGCAGCCGTGGTCCGGCAGGTGGAGACAATGAGCAGTTCTTC
CASSRGPAGGDNEQFF
>TRBV4-2|many|TRBD2|TRBJ2-1|16
TGTGCCAGCAGCCAAGGGGCTAGCGGACATTACAATGAGCAGTTCTTC
CASSQGASGHYNEQFF
>TRBV30|few|-|TRBJ1-3|16
TGTGCCTGGAGTGCATTCGGGCGGGACTCTGGAAACACCATATATTTT
CAWSAFGRDSGNTIYF
>TRBV7-6|many|-|TRBJ2-7|14
TGTGCCAGCAGCTTAGGTGGAAAGACAGACGAGCAGTACTTC
CASSLGGKTDEQYF
>TRBV7-3|many|-|TRBJ2-2|12
TGTGCCAGCAGCTTTCGGTCAGGGGAGCTGTTTTTT
CASSFRSGELFF
>TRBV29-1|few|-|TRBJ2-5|12
TGCAGCGGCCTGACAGGCCAAGAGACCCAGTACTTC
CSGLTGQETQYF
>TRBV28|-|-|TRBJ2-7|14
TGTGCCATTCAGGGAGGTGTGGGCAACTACGAGCAGTACTTC
CAIQGGVGNYEQYF
>TRBV7-2|many|TRBD1|TRBJ1-1|14
TGTGCCAGCAGCTCATGGACAGGGCGGACTGAAGCTTTCTTT
CASSSWTGRTEAFF
>TRBV7-4|few|-|TRBJ1-1|14
TGTGCCAGCAGCTTAGTCCCCGTGAACACTGAAGCTTTCTTT
CASSLVPVNTEAFF
>TRBV28|many|-|TRBJ2-2|16
TGTGCCAGCAGTTTCCCAGGGGATTACTTAAAAGGGGAGCTGTTTTTT
CASSFPGDYLKGELFF
>TRBV11-2|many|TRBD2|TRBJ2-4|14
TGTGCCAGCAGCTTGGGCGGGGGTAAAAACATTCAGTACTTC
CASSLGGGKNIQYF
>TRBV6-1|many|TRBD1|TRBJ1-2|14
TGTGCCAGCGAGGGACAGGTCGGGGGCTATGGCTACACCTTC
CASEGQVGGYGYTF
>TRBV7-2|few|-|TRBJ2-7|12
TGTGCCAGCAGCAGGTCGGGGAACGAGCAGTACTTC
CASSRSGNEQYF
>TRBV12-3/TRBV12-4|medium-sized|TRBD2|TRBJ2-7|13
TGTGCCACGCGGGCGGGAGGTTCCTACGAGCAGTACTTC
CATRAGGSYEQYF
>TRBV6-1|many|-|TRBJ1-1|13
TGTGCCAGCCCAACGGCGATGGGGACTGAAGCTTTCTTT
CASPTAMGTEAFF
>TRBV27|few|-|TRBJ1-2|12
TGTGCCAGCAGACACGGGACCTGGGGCTACACCTTC
CASRHGTWGYTF
>TRBV7-2|many|TRBD2|TRBJ2-1|16
TGTGCCAGCAGCTTAGAGGGACTAGCGGGGCACAATGAGCAGTTCTTC
CASSLEGLAGHNEQFF
>TRBV11-2|-|TRBD2|TRBJ2-3|19
TGTGCCAGCAGCTCCGCAACGGGTAGCGGGGGGCCAATTCGGGATACGCAGTATTTT
CASSSATGSGGPIRDTQYF
>TRBV4-3|-|TRBD2|TRBJ2-3|17
TGCGCCAGCAGCCAAGGACTAGCGGCAGGGGAGACAGATACGCAGTATTTT
CASSQGLAAGETDTQYF
>TRBV7-9|many|-|TRBJ2-2|14
TGTGCCAGCAGCTTAGAACTCGCTACCGGGGAGCTGTTTTTT
CASSLELATGELFF
>TRBV4-2|-|-|TRBJ2-2|16
TGTGCCAGCAGCCTACGGCCTGGGACGAACACCGGGGAGCTGTTTTTT
CASSLRPGTNTGELFF
>TRBV6-1|few|-|TRBJ2-6|13
TGTGCCAGCAGTGCCCCAAATCTCCAGGGGTCTGAGTTC
CASSAPNLQGSEF
>TRBV6-1|many|-|TRBJ2-7|13
TGTGCCAGCAGAGACAGGATTCCCTACGAGCAGTACTTC
CASRDRIPYEQYF
>TRBV11-2|-|-|TRBJ2-1|13
TGTGCCAGCAGTTCACTCAGCGTGGTTGAGCAGTTCTTC
CASSSLSVVEQFF
>TRBV6-2/TRBV6-3|-|-|TRBJ2-1|13
TGTGCCAGCAGTTACATGACGGACGGTGAGCAGTTCTTC
CASSYMTDGEQFF
>TRBV7-8|many|TRBD2|TRBJ2-2|17
TGTGCCAGCAGCCGCGGGACTAGCGGGATGAACACCGGGGAGCTGTTTTTT
CASSRGTSGMNTGELFF
>TRBV7-2|-|-|TRBJ2-5|16
TGTGCCAGCAGCTTAGTGGTTAGAATTGGGCAAGAGACCCAGTACTTC
CASSLVVRIGQETQYF
>TRBV20-1|many|-|TRBJ1-3|15
TGCAGTGCTGACCGACCCCTCGCCCTTGGAAACACCATATATTTT
CSADRPLALGNTIYF
>TRBV29-1|-|-|TRBJ1-1|11
TGCAGCGGGAGGCTTGACACTGAAGCTTTCTTT
CSGRLDTEAFF
>TRBV7-3|few|-|TRBJ2-2|13
TGTGCCAGCAGCAACCTCGACACCGGGGAGCTGTTTTTT
CASSNLDTGELFF
>TRBV7-2|many|-|TRBJ2-2|13
TGTGCCAGCAGCCCCTTAGGGGCCGGGGAGCTGTTTTTT
CASSPLGAGELFF
>TRBV7-6|many|TRBD1|TRBJ2-7|17
TGTGCCAGCAGCTCAAGGGGGACAGGGGTAACCGACTACGAGCAGTACTTC
CASSSRGTGVTDYEQYF
>TRBV7-3|-|-|TRBJ2-1|18
TGTGCCAGCAGCTTAATGGGGGGGCTAGGCAGTCCCGGCAATGAGCAGTTCTTC
CASSLMGGLGSPGNEQFF
>TRBV20-1|few|-|TRBJ2-7|14
TGCAGTGCTAGATCCGCAGGGACGACGTACGAGCAGTACTTC
CSARSAGTTYEQYF
>TRBV5-1|-|-|TRBJ1-4|15
TGCGCCAGCAGCTTGGCTGGTAGTCACTCCGAAAAACTGTTTTTT
CASSLAGSHSEKLFF
>TRBV27|once|-|TRBJ2-7|14
TGTGCCAGCTCCGGGTCAGCGAGCTCCTACGAGCAGTACTTC
CASSGSASSYEQYF